The next 8 T cell receptor beta chains were all read from a single sample in a study of CD8 T cells in Susac syndrome (dated by TCRdb to the late 2010s). Receptors were amplified or captured by the immunoSEQ multiplex PCR assay. RNA was extracted with the RNeasy kit and roughly 0.45 to 1 ug was reverse transcribed using random hexamers. TCRdb's own reprocessing of the public reads used fastp at Q25 and MiXCR and kept productive beta chains. Rows with a matching CDR3 protein are joined into one entry that keeps the most common DNA and genes. For this sample the table gives about 240,000 distinct CDR3 sequences, of which almost 97% were detected only once. The biggest ten clones account for approximately 0.094% of the sample. Sequenced material: CD4+ T cells from PBMCs. The receptors come from a human donor with Susac syndrome.

About this clonotype: Compared with germline, one end of the junction differs, possibly owing to a read error. The V gene is TRBV9, the J gene TRBJ1-1; D remains ambiguous. CDR1 and CDR2 from the germline V gene are SGDLS and YYNGEE. CDR3 size: 13 residues. The CDR3 DNA reads as TGTGCCAGTAGCGATGGAGGGTCCACTGAAGCTTTCTTT. This sequence encodes CASSDGGSTEAFF.

The V call is TRBV11-2, the J call TRBJ2-7; TRBD2 matches 8 bases. The CDR3 loop spans 14 amino acids. Per germline, CDR1 SGHAT and CDR2 FQNNGV. V shed 6 bases and J 4 bases; nucleotides not matched to a gene: 8. CDR3 sequence reads: CASREPGGGYEQYF. The CDR3 nucleotides are TGTGCCAGCAGAGAACCGGGAGGGGGTTACGAGCAGTACTTC.

This chain joins TRBV7-9 and TRBJ1-1; D is unresolved. CDR3 size: 15 residues. The V and J ends lost 3 bases and 4 bases respectively, with 15 bases between them. Germline-derived CDR1 and CDR2 are SEHNR and FQNEAQ (reference sequence). Here the CDR3 DNA reads TGTGCCAGCAGCTTGTCGACCAAGAGAGGCACTGAAGCTTTCTTT. Translated: CASSLSTKRGTEAFF.

The gene calls are TRBV9 and TRBJ2-1; 7 bases line up with TRBD1. The CDR3 covers 15 residues. Germline CDR1 and CDR2: SGDLS and YYNGEE. The V and J ends lost 5 bases and 0 bases, in that order; junction bases with no gene match: 5. The chain's CDR3 is CASRSGGSSYNEQFF. The CDR3 region has the DNA TGTGCCAGCAGATCAGGGGGTAGCTCCTACAATGAGCAGTTCTTC. Drawing the rest from reference TRBV9 and TRBJ2-1, the complete variable domain is DSGVTQTPKHLITATGQRVTLRCSPRSGDLSVYWYQQSLDQGLQFLIQYYNGEERAKGNILERFSAQQFPDLHSELNLSSLELGDSALYFCASRSGGSSYNEQFFGPGTRLTVL.

The V and J genes are TRBV7-3 and TRBJ2-1; D is perhaps TRBD1 (6 bases). V was cut by 5 bases and J by 6 bases, with 17 bases left in between. CDR3 size: 15 residues. CDR1 is SGHTA, CDR2 FQGTGA, per germline. The CDR3 is CASSAPGHNFNEQFF. The CDR3, as DNA: TGTGCCAGCAGCGCCCCGGGACACAACTTCAATGAGCAGTTCTTC.

V usage is TRBV20-1 and J usage is TRBJ2-4; D not certain. CDR1 and CDR2 (germline): DFQATT, SNEGSKA (reference sequence). The CDR3 runs 14 residues. V gave up 1 base and J gave up 10 bases, with 17 bases separating them. As DNA, the CDR3 is TGCAGTGCTAGAGGTGGGAATCCGCTCGGAATTCAGTACTTC. Translating it yields CSARGGNPLGIQYF.

This clonotype was recorded once. The chain recombines TRBV18 with TRBJ2-5; D not resolved. The CDR3 has 15 amino acids. Trimming took off 3 bases at V and 0 bases at J, with 11 bases between the two ends. From germline, CDR1 is KGHSH and CDR2 LQKENI. CDR3 amino acids: CASSPLSRYQETQYF. CDR3 DNA: TGTGCCAGCTCACCTTTATCACGGTACCAAGAGACCCAGTACTTC.

CDR3 coding DNA: TGCAGTGCTAGGCCCGCTTGCGAGCAGTACTTC. Protein product: CSARPACEQYF. The gene calls are TRBV20-1 and TRBJ2-7, with D unresolved. The CDR3 spans 11 residues. Germline values: CDR1 DFQATT, CDR2 SNEGSKA (reference sequence). V was trimmed by 3 bases and J by 6 bases, leaving 9 bases between them.